What follows are 23 T cell receptor beta chains derived from one specimen sequenced in a study of monozygotic twins with inflammatory bowel disease. TCRdb re-called the 5' RACE reads, yielding one record per CDR3 amino acid sequence without DNA. This sample lists around 380,000 distinct CDR3 sequences; its ten largest clones have about 2.3%. Source material: blood. These receptor sequences come from a human donor with ulcerative colitis or Crohn's disease, or a healthy co-twin of an affected twin (not recorded which).

The chain links TRBV7-6 to TRBJ2-5; checking the TCRdb D call of TRBD1 is not possible without DNA. This CDR3 region has 14 residues. The germline V gene encodes CDR1 SGHVS and CDR2 FNYEAQ. CDR3 protein: CASSPIDRAETQYF.

The chain recombines TRBV7-3 with TRBJ1-2; no DNA is available, so the TRBD1 call from TCRdb remains unchecked. Looked up from germline, CDR1 is SGHTA and CDR2 is FQGTGA. There are 15 residues in the CDR3. CDR3 region: CASSYRQGATYGYTF.

The chain couples TRBV30 to TRBJ2-3. Germline V CDR1 and CDR2: GTSNPN, SVGIG (reference sequence). There are 12 residues in the CDR3. The CDR3 spells CAWRGQADTQYF.

The chain couples TRBV7-8 to TRBJ2-7; TCRdb indicates TRBD1, and absent DNA this call remains unverified. The CDR3 sequence is 14 residues long. Germline assignment: CDR1 SGHVS and CDR2 FQNEAQ. CDR3 in amino acids: CASSLAPTGTEQYF.

The chain carries TRBV7-2 and TRBJ2-7; TCRdb names TRBD1, which stays unverified in the absence of DNA. The CDR3 has 17 residues. CDR1 and CDR2 (germline): SGHTA, FQGNSA. The CDR3 loop reads CASSPTSLPGTGGKQYF.

V and J are TRBV15 and TRBJ1-2. Germline V lookup: CDR1 LNHNV, CDR2 YYDKDF (reference sequence). The CDR3 contains 14 residues. The CDR3 reads CATSTDHVNYGYTF. Full variable domain (outside the CDR3, taken from reference TRBV15 and TRBJ1-2): DAMVIQNPRYQVTQFGKPVTLSCSQTLNHNVMYWYQQKSSQAPKLLFHYYDKDFNNEADTPDNFQSRRPNTSFCFLDIRSPGLGDTAMYLCATSTDHVNYGYTFGSGTRLTVV.

The rearrangement uses TRBV5-4 and TRBJ1-4; checking the TCRdb D call of TRBD1 is not possible without DNA. CDR1 SGHNT and CDR2 YYREEE come from the germline V gene (reference sequence). The CDR3 sequence is 15 residues long. CDR3 region: CASSFDRGPGEKLFF.

This sequence joins TRBV2 and TRBJ1-4. The V gene's germline CDR1 is SNHLY and CDR2 FYNNEI. The CDR3 length is 11 residues. CDR3: CASRAVEKLFF.

V gene TRBV4-2 combines with J gene TRBJ1-5; TCRdb proposes TRBD1, but this gene call is untestable without DNA. The CDR3 loop spans 17 amino acids. Germline CDR1 is LGHNA and CDR2 is YNFKEQ. The CDR3 region is CASSQLSGTVLNQPQHF.

The chain has TRBV7-9 and TRBJ1-4; TCRdb's assignment of TRBD1 cannot be checked, as there is no DNA. There are 14 residues in the CDR3. CDR1 and CDR2 (germline): SEHNR, FQNEAQ (reference sequence). The CDR3 loop reads CASSLKGRDEKLFF.

This sequence joins TRBV20-1 and TRBJ2-1; TCRdb's assignment of TRBD2 cannot be checked, as there is no DNA. This CDR3 spans 13 amino acids. Germline values: CDR1 DFQATT, CDR2 SNEGSKA (reference sequence). The CDR3 protein is CSARLPQTSGEFF.

The J gene is TRBJ1-2, the V gene TRBV5-6; the D call of TRBD1 rests on TCRdb alone, since no DNA is present to check it. Germline CDR1 reads SGHDT; CDR2 reads YYEEEE. This CDR3 region has 16 residues. The CDR3 loop is CASSLDRGRAGYGYTF.

This chain connects TRBV7-2 to TRBJ2-7; TCRdb lists TRBD2, though no DNA is available to test this call. The germline gives CDR1 SGHTA, CDR2 FQGNSA. The CDR3 loop spans 15 amino acids. CDR3 in amino acids: CASSLGPGAGYEQYF.

This chain connects TRBV6-1 to TRBJ1-2; TCRdb lists TRBD1, though no DNA is available to test this call. The length of the CDR3 is 13 residues. CDR1 is MNHNS, CDR2 SASEGT, per germline. CDR3 loop: CASNPRGAYGYTF.

This chain uses TRBV5-1 with TRBJ1-1; TCRdb lists TRBD1, though no DNA is available to test this call. The CDR3 is 15 amino acids. From germline, CDR1 is SGHRS and CDR2 YFSETQ. The CDR3: CASSLDLGVNTEAFF.

The chain combines TRBV20-1 with TRBJ2-1; TCRdb's D call, TRBD2, is unchecked because there is no DNA. The CDR3 has 12 residues. The V gene's germline CDR1 is DFQATT and CDR2 SNEGSKA (reference sequence). The CDR3 spells CSAREGRNEQFF.

The chain uses TRBV20-1 and TRBJ2-7; the D call from TCRdb, TRBD1, cannot be confirmed without DNA. Germline V gene data show CDR1 as DFQATT and CDR2 as SNEGSKA (reference sequence). The CDR3 covers 14 residues. This CDR3 reads CSASLVGGPYEQYF.

CDR3 in amino acids: CASSERRRTSNTGELFF. This sequence joins TRBV9 and TRBJ2-2. The CDR3 length is 17 residues. Per germline, CDR1 SGDLS and CDR2 YYNGEE.

The gene calls are TRBV7-6 and TRBJ2-2; TCRdb reports TRBD2, a call that lacks DNA to check it against. The germline V gene encodes CDR1 SGHVS and CDR2 FNYEAQ. This CDR3 has 15 amino acids. This CDR3 reads CASSSLAGGTGELFF.

The chain joins TRBV7-3 to TRBJ2-3; TCRdb selects TRBD2, and the lack of DNA leaves this call unchecked. The CDR3 spans 16 residues. Germline CDR1 and CDR2: SGHTA and FQGTGA. CDR3 region: CASSLNRLPGTDTQYF.

CDR3 sequence reads: CSVTEGVRNEQFF. The chain employs TRBV29-1 and TRBJ2-1; TCRdb reports TRBD1, a call that lacks DNA to check it against. The germline gives CDR1 SQVTM, CDR2 ANQGSEA. This CDR3 has 13 residues.

V is TRBV12-3 or TRBV12-4 and J is TRBJ2-5; there is no DNA to check the TCRdb D call of TRBD1. The CDR3 extends over 15 amino acids. CDR3 sequence: CASSLSRGWRETQYF.

The chain links TRBV18 to TRBJ1-2. The CDR3 extends over 12 amino acids. Germline loops: CDR1 KGHSH, CDR2 LQKENI. The CDR3 spells CASSPPTYGYTF.